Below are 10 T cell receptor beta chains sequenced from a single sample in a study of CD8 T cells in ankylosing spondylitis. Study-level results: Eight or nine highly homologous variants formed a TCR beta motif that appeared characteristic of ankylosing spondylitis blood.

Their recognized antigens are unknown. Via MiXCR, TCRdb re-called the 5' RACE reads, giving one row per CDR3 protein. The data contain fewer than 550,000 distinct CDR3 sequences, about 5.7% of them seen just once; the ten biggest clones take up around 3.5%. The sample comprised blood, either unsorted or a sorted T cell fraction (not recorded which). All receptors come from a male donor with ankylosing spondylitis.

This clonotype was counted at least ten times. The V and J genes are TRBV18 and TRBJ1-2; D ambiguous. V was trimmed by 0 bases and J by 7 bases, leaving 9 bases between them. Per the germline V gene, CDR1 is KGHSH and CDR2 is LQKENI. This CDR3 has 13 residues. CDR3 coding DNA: TGTGCCAGCTCACCACCGGGGTGGGGTGGCTACACCTTC. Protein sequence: CASSPPGWGGYTF. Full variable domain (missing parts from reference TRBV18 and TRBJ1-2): NAGVMQNPRHLVRRRGQEARLRCSPMKGHSHVYWYRQLPEEGLKFMVYLQKENIIDESGMPKERFSAEFPKEGPSILRIQQVVRGDSAAYFCASSPPGWGGYTFGSGTRLTVV.

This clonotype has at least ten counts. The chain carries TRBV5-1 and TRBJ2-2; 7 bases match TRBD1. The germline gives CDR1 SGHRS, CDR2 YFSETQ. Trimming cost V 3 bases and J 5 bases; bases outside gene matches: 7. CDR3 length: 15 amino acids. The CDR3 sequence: CASSSAGTDTGELFF. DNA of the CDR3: TGCGCCAGCAGCTCTGCCGGGACAGATACCGGGGAGCTGTTTTTT.

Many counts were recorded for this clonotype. The CDR3 region is CASPKAASGASGANVLTF. The CDR3, as DNA: TGTGCCAGCCCCAAGGCAGCCTCAGGGGCCTCTGGGGCCAACGTCCTGACTTTC. The chain carries TRBV21-1 and TRBJ2-6; the table gives TRBD1 as D, unverified against the DNA. TRBV21-1 is marked as a pseudogene. This CDR3 comprises 18 residues.

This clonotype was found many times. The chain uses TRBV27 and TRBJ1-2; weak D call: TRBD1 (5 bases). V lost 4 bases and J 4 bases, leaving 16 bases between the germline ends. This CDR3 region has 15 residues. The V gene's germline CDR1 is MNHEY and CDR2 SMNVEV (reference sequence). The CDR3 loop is CASSSNRDPSYGYTF. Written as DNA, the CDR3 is TGTGCCAGCAGTTCCAACCGGGACCCTAGCTATGGCTACACCTTC.

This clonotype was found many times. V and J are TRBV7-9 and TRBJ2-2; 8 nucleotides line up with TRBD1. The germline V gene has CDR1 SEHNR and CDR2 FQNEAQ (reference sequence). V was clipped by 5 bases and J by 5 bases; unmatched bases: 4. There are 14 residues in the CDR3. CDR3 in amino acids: CASSRRQGTGELFF. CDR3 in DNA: TGTGCCAGCAGCCGACGACAGGGGACCGGGGAGCTGTTTTTT.

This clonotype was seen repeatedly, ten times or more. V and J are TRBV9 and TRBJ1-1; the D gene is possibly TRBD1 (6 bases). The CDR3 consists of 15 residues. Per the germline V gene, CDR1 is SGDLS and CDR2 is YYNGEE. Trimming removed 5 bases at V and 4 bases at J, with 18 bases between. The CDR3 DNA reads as TGTGCCAGCAGACGCCACAGGGAGGTCTCCACTGAAGCTTTCTTT. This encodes CASRRHREVSTEAFF. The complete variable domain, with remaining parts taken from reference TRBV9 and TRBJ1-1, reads DSGVTQTPKHLITATGQRVTLRCSPRSGDLSVYWYQQSLDQGLQFLIQYYNGEERAKGNILERFSAQQFPDLHSELNLSSLELGDSALYFCASRRHREVSTEAFFGQGTRLTVV.

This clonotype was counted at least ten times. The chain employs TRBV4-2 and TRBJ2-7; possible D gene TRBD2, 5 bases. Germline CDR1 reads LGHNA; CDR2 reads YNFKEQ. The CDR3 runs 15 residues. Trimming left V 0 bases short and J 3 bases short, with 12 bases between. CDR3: CASSQDNVRGYEQYF. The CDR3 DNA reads TGTGCCAGCAGCCAAGATAATGTCCGGGGCTACGAGCAGTACTTC.

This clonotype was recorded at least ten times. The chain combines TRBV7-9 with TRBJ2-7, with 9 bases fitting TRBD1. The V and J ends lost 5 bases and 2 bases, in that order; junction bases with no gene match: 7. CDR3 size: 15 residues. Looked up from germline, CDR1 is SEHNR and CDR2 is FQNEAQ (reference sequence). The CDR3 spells CASSPGQGSPYEQYF. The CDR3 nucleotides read TGTGCCAGCAGCCCGGGACAGGGTTCCCCCTACGAGCAGTACTTC.

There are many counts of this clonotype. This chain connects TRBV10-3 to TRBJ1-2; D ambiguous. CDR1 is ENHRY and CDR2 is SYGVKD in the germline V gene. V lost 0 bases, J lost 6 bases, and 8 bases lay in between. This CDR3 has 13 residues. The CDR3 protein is CAISESVEDGYTF. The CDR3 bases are TGTGCCATCAGTGAGTCGGTAGAAGATGGCTACACCTTC.

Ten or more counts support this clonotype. The CDR3 sequence is CSAQETGLNTEAFF. CDR3 DNA sequence: TGCAGCGCACAGGAGACAGGGCTGAACACTGAAGCTTTCTTT. The genes are TRBV29-1 and TRBJ1-1, with TRBD1 identical over 7 bases. CDR3 length: 14 residues. Germline V gives CDR1 SQVTM, CDR2 ANQGSEA. With 7 bases clipped from V and 0 bases from J, the junction kept 8 bases outside the gene matches.